This is a list of T cell receptor beta chains from one sample in a study of cytomegalovirus exposure and HLA in healthy donors. Sequenced by immunoSEQ multiplex PCR; TCRdb stores in-frame clones only, minus some. The sample contains 100,000 or so clones, approximately 80% of which appear only once. Material: PBMCs. These receptors were obtained from a man aged 35 to 55 in good health and CMV-seropositive. The CDR3 runs from the conserved cysteine through the conserved F or W. The D gene is left open where the match is weak. Clone size is not always given. Where it is, it says once, few, many or a class for expanded clones.

d_gene: TRBD1; abundance: NA; v_gene: TRBV4-3; j_gene: TRBJ2-2; CDR3nt: TGCGCCAGCAGCCAAGAACGTCAGGGGGCGGGCACCGGGGAGCTGTTTTTT; CDR3aa: CASSQERQGAGTGELFF
d_gene: TRBD2; abundance: NA; v_gene: TRBV6-5; j_gene: TRBJ2-5; CDR3nt: TGTGCGGCGGAGCGGGGGCCGCAACCGCCGACCCAGTACTTC; CDR3aa: CAAERGPQPPTQYF
d_gene: TRBD1; abundance: once; v_gene: TRBV27; j_gene: TRBJ2-7; CDR3nt: TGTGCCAGCAGTCCCATCACCGACAGGGGGCAGTACGAGCAGTACTTC; CDR3aa: CASSPITDRGQYEQYF
d_gene: TRBD1; abundance: few; v_gene: TRBV6-6; j_gene: TRBJ1-2; CDR3nt: TGTGCCAGCAGTACCCCGACAGGGAACTATGGCTACACCTTC; CDR3aa: CASSTPTGNYGYTF
d_gene: TRBD1; abundance: NA; v_gene: TRBV5-1; j_gene: TRBJ1-2; CDR3nt: TGCGCCAGCAGCTGGAGGACAGGCTATGGCTACACCTTC; CDR3aa: CASSWRTGYGYTF
d_gene: NA; abundance: NA; v_gene: TRBV4-1; j_gene: TRBJ1-2; CDR3nt: TGCGCCAGCAGCCAAGTTGCAGGACACTCAATTAGCTATGGCTACACCTTC; CDR3aa: CASSQVAGHSISYGYTF
d_gene: NA; abundance: few; v_gene: TRBV9; j_gene: TRBJ1-2; CDR3nt: TGTGCCAGCAGCGTAAAGAACAGCAAACCAACCGGTAGTCACTATGGCTACACCTTC; CDR3aa: CASSVKNSKPTGSHYGYTF
d_gene: NA; abundance: NA; v_gene: TRBV20-1; j_gene: TRBJ2-7; CDR3nt: TGCAGTGCTAGTGCTAACTACGAGCAGTACTTC; CDR3aa: CSASANYEQYF
d_gene: TRBD1; abundance: NA; v_gene: TRBV10-3; j_gene: TRBJ2-5; CDR3nt: TGTGCCATCAGACGGGACAGGAACCAAGAGACCCAGTACTTC; CDR3aa: CAIRRDRNQETQYF
d_gene: TRBD1; abundance: NA; v_gene: TRBV7-3; j_gene: TRBJ2-3; CDR3nt: TGTGCCAGCAGCTCAAACGACAGGGAAACGCAGTATTTT; CDR3aa: CASSSNDRETQYF
d_gene: NA; abundance: once; v_gene: TRBV28; j_gene: TRBJ1-1; CDR3nt: TGTGCCAGCAGCCACTCGGGGGGTGGGGGTGGCGAAGCTTTCTTT; CDR3aa: CASSHSGGGGGEAFF
d_gene: NA; abundance: NA; v_gene: TRBV7-9; j_gene: TRBJ2-5; CDR3nt: TGTGCCAGCAGCTCAGACGCCCCGGGGACCCAGTACTTC; CDR3aa: CASSSDAPGTQYF
d_gene: TRBD1; abundance: NA; v_gene: TRBV4-1; j_gene: TRBJ1-6; CDR3nt: TGCGCCAGCAGCCTGGGTCAGGGGGCGAATAATTCACCCCTCCACTTT; CDR3aa: CASSLGQGANNSPLHF
d_gene: TRBD1; abundance: once; v_gene: TRBV5-1; j_gene: TRBJ2-3; CDR3nt: TGCGCCAGCCAGAGCTTGGGACAGGGGTCCACAGATACGCAGTATTTT; CDR3aa: CASQSLGQGSTDTQYF
d_gene: TRBD1; abundance: few; v_gene: TRBV27; j_gene: TRBJ2-7; CDR3nt: TGTGCCAGCAGGGCCGGGACAGGGTATCCCTACGAGCAGTACTTC; CDR3aa: CASRAGTGYPYEQYF
d_gene: TRBD1; abundance: NA; v_gene: TRBV15; j_gene: TRBJ1-5; CDR3nt: TGTGCCACCAGCAGCCCGGGACAGGGTTCTCAGCCCCAGCATTTT; CDR3aa: CATSSPGQGSQPQHF
d_gene: TRBD1; abundance: few; v_gene: TRBV7-3; j_gene: TRBJ2-7; CDR3nt: TGCGCCAGCAGCCAAGAAGGCGGGGACAGGGCCTACGAGCAGTACTTC; CDR3aa: CASSQEGGDRAYEQYF
d_gene: TRBD1; abundance: NA; v_gene: TRBV5-4; j_gene: TRBJ1-6; CDR3nt: TGTGCCAGCAGCTTGGGGGACAGGGTATCGGGTTCACCCCTCCACTTT; CDR3aa: CASSLGDRVSGSPLHF
d_gene: NA; abundance: NA; v_gene: TRBV5-1; j_gene: TRBJ2-5; CDR3nt: TGCGCCAGCAGCTTGGGACAGAACCAAGAGACCCAGTACTTC; CDR3aa: CASSLGQNQETQYF
d_gene: TRBD2; abundance: once; v_gene: TRBV9; j_gene: TRBJ2-1; CDR3nt: TGTGCCAGCAGCCCCAGACTAGCGGGGGGTAACAATGAGCAGTTCTTC; CDR3aa: CASSPRLAGGNNEQFF
d_gene: NA; abundance: few; v_gene: TRBV5-1; j_gene: TRBJ2-7; CDR3nt: TGCGCCAGCAGCCTCAGCCGGGCGGGATACGAGCAGTACTTC; CDR3aa: CASSLSRAGYEQYF
d_gene: NA; abundance: NA; v_gene: TRBV4-2; j_gene: TRBJ2-7; CDR3nt: TGTGCCAGCAGCCAAGAGGGGCAGAAGGACTACGAGCAGTACTTC; CDR3aa: CASSQEGQKDYEQYF
d_gene: TRBD1; abundance: NA; v_gene: TRBV7-9; j_gene: TRBJ1-4; CDR3nt: TGTTCCAGCAGCACCACGGGACAGGGGACATTTGATGGTGAAAAACTGTTTTTT; CDR3aa: CSSSTTGQGTFDGEKLFF
d_gene: NA; abundance: NA; v_gene: TRBV2; j_gene: TRBJ1-4; CDR3nt: TGTGCCAGCAGGCAATTGCAGGGGACTAATGAAAAACTGTTTTTT; CDR3aa: CASRQLQGTNEKLFF
d_gene: NA; abundance: NA; v_gene: TRBV4-1; j_gene: TRBJ1-3; CDR3nt: TGCGCCAGCAGCCACCCCAGGACAGACTCTGGAAACACCATATATTTT; CDR3aa: CASSHPRTDSGNTIYF
d_gene: TRBD1; abundance: NA; v_gene: TRBV11-2; j_gene: TRBJ1-2; CDR3nt: TGTGCCAGCAGCTTAGTAGGAGACAGGGGGCGAGATGGCTACACCTTC; CDR3aa: CASSLVGDRGRDGYTF
d_gene: TRBD1; abundance: NA; v_gene: TRBV19; j_gene: TRBJ2-3; CDR3nt: TGTGCCAGTAGTATCCGATGGGACAGGGGATTCGCAGATACGCAGTATTTT; CDR3aa: CASSIRWDRGFADTQYF
d_gene: TRBD1; abundance: NA; v_gene: TRBV5-6; j_gene: TRBJ1-6; CDR3nt: TGTGCCAGCAGCTTAGGGACAGGGAAGAACTTT; CDR3aa: CASSLGTGKNF
d_gene: TRBD1; abundance: NA; v_gene: TRBV7-2; j_gene: TRBJ2-2; CDR3nt: TGTGCCAGCAGCTTATCAGGGACAGGGGTCACCGGGGAGCTGTTTTTT; CDR3aa: CASSLSGTGVTGELFF
d_gene: TRBD2; abundance: few; v_gene: TRBV27; j_gene: TRBJ2-7; CDR3nt: TGTGCCAGCAGTTTCAGGGGACTAGCTTACGAGCAGTACTTC; CDR3aa: CASSFRGLAYEQYF
d_gene: NA; abundance: NA; v_gene: TRBV6-5; j_gene: TRBJ2-5; CDR3nt: TGTGCCAGCAGTAACGCGCCTACCGGGTGGGAGACCCAGTACTTC; CDR3aa: CASSNAPTGWETQYF
d_gene: TRBD1; abundance: NA; v_gene: TRBV11-3; j_gene: TRBJ1-1; CDR3nt: TGTGCCAGCAGCTTAGATCCAGGGACAGGGAACACTGAAGCTTTCTTT; CDR3aa: CASSLDPGTGNTEAFF
d_gene: NA; abundance: NA; v_gene: TRBV6-4; j_gene: TRBJ2-2; CDR3nt: TGTGCCAGCAGAGCCGGGACAAACACCGGGGAGCTGTTTTTT; CDR3aa: CASRAGTNTGELFF